This paragraph covers one T cell receptor beta chain sequence. Clones were read by immunoSEQ multiplex PCR, and TCRdb kept only the in-frame ones, dropping some. The repertoire has about 250,000 clones, roughly 85% of them found once; the top ten carry approximately 9%. The CDR3 consists of 16 residues. The V gene lost 3 bases and the J gene lost 4 bases, with 18 bases spanning the gap. CDR1 is GTSNPN and CDR2 is SVGIG in the germline V gene (reference sequence). This specimen comes from a study of blood T cell repertoires in COVID-19. The chain joins TRBV30 to TRBJ2-2; tentative D call: TRBD1 (6 bases). The sequenced sample was PBMCs or T cells enriched from blood (not recorded which). The clonotype originates from a woman aged 45-65 years with acute COVID-19. The chain's CDR3 is CAWRGGMMGPTGELFF. The CDR3 DNA is TGTGCCTGGAGAGGGGGAATGATGGGACCCACCGGGGAGCTGTTTTTT.